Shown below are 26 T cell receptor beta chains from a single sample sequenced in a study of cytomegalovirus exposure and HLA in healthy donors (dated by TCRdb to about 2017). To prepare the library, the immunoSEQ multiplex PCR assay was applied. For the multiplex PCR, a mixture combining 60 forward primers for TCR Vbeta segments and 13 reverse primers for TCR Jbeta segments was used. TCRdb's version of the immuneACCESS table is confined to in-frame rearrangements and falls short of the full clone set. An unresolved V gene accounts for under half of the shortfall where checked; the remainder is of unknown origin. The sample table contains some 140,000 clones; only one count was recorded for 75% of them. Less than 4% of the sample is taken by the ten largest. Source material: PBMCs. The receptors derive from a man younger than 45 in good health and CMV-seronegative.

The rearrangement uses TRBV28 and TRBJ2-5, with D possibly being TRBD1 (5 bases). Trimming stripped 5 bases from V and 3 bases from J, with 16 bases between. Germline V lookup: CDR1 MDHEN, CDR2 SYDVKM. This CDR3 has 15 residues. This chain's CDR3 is CASSTHRNSKETQYF. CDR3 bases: TGTGCCAGCAGTACCCACAGGAATTCTAAAGAGACCCAGTACTTC. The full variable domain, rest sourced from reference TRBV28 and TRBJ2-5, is DVKVTQSSRYLVKRTGEKVFLECVQDMDHENMFWYRQDPGLGLRLIYFSYDVKMKEKGDIPEGYSVSREKKERFSLILESASTNQTSMYLCASSTHRNSKETQYFGPGTRLLVL.

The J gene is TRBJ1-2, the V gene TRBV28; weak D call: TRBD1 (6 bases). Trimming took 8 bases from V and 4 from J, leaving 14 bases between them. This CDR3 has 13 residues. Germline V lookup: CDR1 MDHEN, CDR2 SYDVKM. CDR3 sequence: CASLYGGRYGYTF. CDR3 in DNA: TGTGCCAGCCTCTACGGGGGGCGCTATGGCTACACCTTC.

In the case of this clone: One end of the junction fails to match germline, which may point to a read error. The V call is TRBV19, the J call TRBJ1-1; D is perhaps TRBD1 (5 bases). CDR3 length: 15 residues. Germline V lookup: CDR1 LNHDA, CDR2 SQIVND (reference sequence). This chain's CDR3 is CASSTYPIEGTDAFF. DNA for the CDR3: TGTGCCAGTAGTACCTACCCTATTGAGGGGACTGACGCTTTCTTT.

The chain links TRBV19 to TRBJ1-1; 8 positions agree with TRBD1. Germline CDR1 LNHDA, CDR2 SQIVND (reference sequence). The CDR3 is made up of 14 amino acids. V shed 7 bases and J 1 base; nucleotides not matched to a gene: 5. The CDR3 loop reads CASTPTGANTEAFF. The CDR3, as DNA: TGTGCCAGTACCCCGACAGGGGCGAACACTGAAGCTTTCTTT.

The CDR3 DNA sequence: TGCGCCAGCGAGTCCGTACGGCAGCCCCAGCATTTT. Its translation: CASESVRQPQHF. The chain combines TRBV5-1 with TRBJ1-5; D is uncertain. There are 12 residues in the CDR3. Trimming removed 7 bases from V and 7 bases from J, with 12 bases in between. Looked up from germline, CDR1 is SGHRS and CDR2 is YFSETQ.

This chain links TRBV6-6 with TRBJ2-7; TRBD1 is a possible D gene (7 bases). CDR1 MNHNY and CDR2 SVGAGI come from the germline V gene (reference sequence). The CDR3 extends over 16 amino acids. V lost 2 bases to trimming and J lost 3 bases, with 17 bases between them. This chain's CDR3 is CASSYTPGGQLYEQYF. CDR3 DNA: TGTGCCAGCAGTTACACACCCGGGGGACAGCTCTACGAGCAGTACTTC.

The CDR3 loop reads CASSPNRVQPQHF. The DNA for the CDR3 is TGTGCCAGCAGCCCTAACAGAGTTCAGCCCCAGCATTTT. The V gene is TRBV6-5, the J gene TRBJ1-5, with unresolved D. Germline loops: CDR1 MNHEY, CDR2 SVGAGI. Trimming cost V 6 bases and J 6 bases, with 12 bases left between them. CDR3 length equals 13 residues.

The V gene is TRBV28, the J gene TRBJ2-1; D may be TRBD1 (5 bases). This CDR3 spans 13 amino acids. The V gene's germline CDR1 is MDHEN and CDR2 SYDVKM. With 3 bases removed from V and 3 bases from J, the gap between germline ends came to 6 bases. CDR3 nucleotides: TGTGCCAGCAGTTTGGGGCACTACAATGAGCAGTTCTTC. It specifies CASSLGHYNEQFF.

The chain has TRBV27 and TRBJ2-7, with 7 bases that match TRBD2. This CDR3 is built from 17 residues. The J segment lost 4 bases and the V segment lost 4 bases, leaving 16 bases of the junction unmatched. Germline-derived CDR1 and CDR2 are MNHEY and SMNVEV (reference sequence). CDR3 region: CASSSSGEGFFQYEQYF. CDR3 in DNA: TGTGCCAGCAGTTCCTCCGGGGAGGGCTTTTTCCAGTACGAGCAGTACTTC.

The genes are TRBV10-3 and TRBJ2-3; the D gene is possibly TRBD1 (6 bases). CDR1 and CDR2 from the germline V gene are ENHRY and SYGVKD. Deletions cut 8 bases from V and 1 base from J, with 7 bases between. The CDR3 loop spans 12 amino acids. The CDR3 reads CAIAGGTDTQYF. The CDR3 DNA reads TGTGCCATCGCAGGGGGCACAGATACGCAGTATTTT.

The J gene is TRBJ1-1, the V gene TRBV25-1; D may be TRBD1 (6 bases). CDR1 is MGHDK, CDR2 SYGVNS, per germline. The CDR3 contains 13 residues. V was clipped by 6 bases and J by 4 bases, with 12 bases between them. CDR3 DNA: TGTGCCAGCAGCACCACAGGGAGCACTGAAGCTTTCTTT. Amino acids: CASSTTGSTEAFF.

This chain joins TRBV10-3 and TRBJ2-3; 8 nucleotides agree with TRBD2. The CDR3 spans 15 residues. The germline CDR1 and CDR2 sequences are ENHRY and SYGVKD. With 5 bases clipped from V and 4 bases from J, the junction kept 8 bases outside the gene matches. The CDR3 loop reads CAISLSGNSADTQYF. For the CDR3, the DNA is TGTGCCATCAGTCTTAGCGGGAATTCGGCAGATACGCAGTATTTT.

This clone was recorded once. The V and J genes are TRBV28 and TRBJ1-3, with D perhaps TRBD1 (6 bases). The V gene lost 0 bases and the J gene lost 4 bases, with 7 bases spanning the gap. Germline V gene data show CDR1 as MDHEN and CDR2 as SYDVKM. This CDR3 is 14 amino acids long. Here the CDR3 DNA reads TGTGCCAGCAGTTTATGGGGGGCCGGAAACACCATATATTTT. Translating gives CASSLWGAGNTIYF.

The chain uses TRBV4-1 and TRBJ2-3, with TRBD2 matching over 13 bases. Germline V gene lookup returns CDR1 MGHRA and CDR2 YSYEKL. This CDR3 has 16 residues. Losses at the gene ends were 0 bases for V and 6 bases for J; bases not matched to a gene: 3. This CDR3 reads CASSQDSTSGGDTQYF. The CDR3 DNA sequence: TGCGCCAGCAGCCAAGATTCGACTAGCGGGGGGGATACGCAGTATTTT.

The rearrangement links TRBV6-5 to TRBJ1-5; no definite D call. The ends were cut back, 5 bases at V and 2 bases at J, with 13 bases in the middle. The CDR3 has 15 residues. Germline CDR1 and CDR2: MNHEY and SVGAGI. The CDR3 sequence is CASSRSGEGNQPQHF. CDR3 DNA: TGTGCCAGCAGTCGCAGCGGGGAGGGCAATCAGCCCCAGCATTTT.

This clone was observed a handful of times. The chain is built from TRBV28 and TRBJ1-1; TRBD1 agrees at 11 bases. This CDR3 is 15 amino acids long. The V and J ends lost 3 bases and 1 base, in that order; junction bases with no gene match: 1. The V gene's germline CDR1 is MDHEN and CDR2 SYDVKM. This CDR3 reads CASSFGQGANTEAFF. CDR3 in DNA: TGTGCCAGCAGTTTCGGACAGGGGGCGAACACTGAAGCTTTCTTT.

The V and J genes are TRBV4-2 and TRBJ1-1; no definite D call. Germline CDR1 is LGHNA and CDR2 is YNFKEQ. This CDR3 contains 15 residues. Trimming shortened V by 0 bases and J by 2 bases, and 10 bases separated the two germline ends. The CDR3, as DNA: TGTGCCAGCAGCCAAGAAAGATCGCGTAACACTGAAGCTTTCTTT. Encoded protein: CASSQERSRNTEAFF.

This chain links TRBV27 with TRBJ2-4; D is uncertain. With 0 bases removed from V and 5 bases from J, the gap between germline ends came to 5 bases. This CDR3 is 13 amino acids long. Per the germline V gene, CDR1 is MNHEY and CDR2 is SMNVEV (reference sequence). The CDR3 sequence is CASSLSSQNIQYF. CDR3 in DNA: TGTGCCAGCAGTTTATCTAGCCAAAACATTCAGTACTTC.

CDR3 nucleotide sequence: TGCGCCAGCAGCCCATCTAGCGGGGGGACGGGGGAGGTAGATACGCAGTATTTT. The encoded protein is CASSPSSGGTGEVDTQYF. J is TRBJ2-3 and V is TRBV4-1; the match to TRBD2 covers 11 bases. This CDR3 contains 18 residues. Germline assignment: CDR1 MGHRA and CDR2 YSYEKL. Trimming took 4 bases from V and 5 from J; bases not matched to a gene: 14.

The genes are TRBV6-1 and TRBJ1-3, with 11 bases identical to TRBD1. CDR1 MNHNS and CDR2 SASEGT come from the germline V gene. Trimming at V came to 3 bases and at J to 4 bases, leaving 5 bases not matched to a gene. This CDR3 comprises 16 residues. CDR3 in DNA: TGTGCCAGCAGTGACCCGGGACAGGGGGGAGGAAACACCATATATTTT. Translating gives CASSDPGQGGGNTIYF.

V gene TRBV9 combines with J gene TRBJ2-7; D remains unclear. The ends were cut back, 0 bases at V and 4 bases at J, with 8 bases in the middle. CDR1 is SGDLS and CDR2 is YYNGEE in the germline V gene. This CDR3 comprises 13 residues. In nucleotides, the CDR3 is TGTGCCAGCAGCGTAGGCGGAAAATACGAGCAGTACTTC. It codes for CASSVGGKYEQYF. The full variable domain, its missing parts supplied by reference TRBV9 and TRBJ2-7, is DSGVTQTPKHLITATGQRVTLRCSPRSGDLSVYWYQQSLDQGLQFLIQYYNGEERAKGNILERFSAQQFPDLHSELNLSSLELGDSALYFCASSVGGKYEQYFGPGTRLTVT.

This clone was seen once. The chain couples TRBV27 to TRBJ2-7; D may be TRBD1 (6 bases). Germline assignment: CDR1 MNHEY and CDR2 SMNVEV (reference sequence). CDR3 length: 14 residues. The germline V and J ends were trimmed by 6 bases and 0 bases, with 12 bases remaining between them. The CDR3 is CASSRDTSSYEQYF. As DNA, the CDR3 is TGTGCCAGCAGCCGGGACACTAGCTCCTACGAGCAGTACTTC.

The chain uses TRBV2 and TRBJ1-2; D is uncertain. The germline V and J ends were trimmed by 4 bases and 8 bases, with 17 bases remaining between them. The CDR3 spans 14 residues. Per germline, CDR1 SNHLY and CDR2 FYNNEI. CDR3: CASSVRRDLGGYTF. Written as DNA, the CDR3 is TGTGCCAGCAGTGTACGGAGGGATCTTGGAGGCTACACCTTC.

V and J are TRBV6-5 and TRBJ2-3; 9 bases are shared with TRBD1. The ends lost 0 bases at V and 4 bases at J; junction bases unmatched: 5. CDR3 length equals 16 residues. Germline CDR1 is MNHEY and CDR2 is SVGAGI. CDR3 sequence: CASSYSGTGSPDTQYF. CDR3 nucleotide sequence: TGTGCCAGCAGTTACTCTGGGACAGGGTCACCAGATACGCAGTATTTT.

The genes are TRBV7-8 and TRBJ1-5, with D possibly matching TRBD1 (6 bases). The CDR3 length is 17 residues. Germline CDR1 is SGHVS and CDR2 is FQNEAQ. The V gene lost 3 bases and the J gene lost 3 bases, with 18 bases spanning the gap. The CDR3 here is CASSFAGEMDNNQPQHF. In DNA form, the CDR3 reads TGTGCCAGCAGCTTCGCAGGGGAAATGGATAACAATCAGCCCCAGCATTTT.

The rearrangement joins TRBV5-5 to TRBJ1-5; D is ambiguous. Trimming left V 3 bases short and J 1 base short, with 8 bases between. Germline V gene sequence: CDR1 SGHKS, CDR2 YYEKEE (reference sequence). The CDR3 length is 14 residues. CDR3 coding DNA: TGTGCCAGCAGCTCGGCAGGAAGCAATCAGCCCCAGCATTTT. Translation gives CASSSAGSNQPQHF.